This T cell receptor beta chain was identified during a study of T cell responses to AZD1222 COVID-19 vaccine. V dropped 0 bases and J dropped 7 bases, with 11 bases sitting between them. Germline V CDR1 and CDR2: SGDLS, YYNGEE. CDR3 length: 15 residues. The repertoire was sequenced with immunoSEQ multiplex PCR; TCRdb's copy has only in-frame clones and lacks some. The repertoire includes about 72,000 clones, 70% to 90% of them detected once, and about 2.5% sits in the top ten. The sample in question was peripheral blood, obtained on day 0 of AZD1222 vaccination. The V call is TRBV9, the J call TRBJ1-6, with D possibly being TRBD1 (6 bases). This sequence was found in an adult in good health. CDR3 protein: CASSVEGQRNSPLHF. CDR3 in DNA: TGTGCCAGCAGCGTAGAGGGACAAAGAAATTCACCCCTCCACTTT. The complete variable domain, with remaining parts taken from reference TRBV9 and TRBJ1-6, reads DSGVTQTPKHLITATGQRVTLRCSPRSGDLSVYWYQQSLDQGLQFLIQYYNGEERAKGNILERFSAQQFPDLHSELNLSSLELGDSALYFCASSVEGQRNSPLHFGNGTRLTVT.